Sequencing of this T cell receptor (beta chain) was carried out in a study of blood T cell repertoires in COVID-19. Whole-study context: Acute-phase and convalescent COVID-19 samples originated in the United States, Italy and Spain.

Across about two dozen US areas, participants ranged in age from about 18 to 100 years. Cohort placement rested on clinical history that participants reported themselves. V shed 3 bases, J shed 1 base, and the junction held 0 bases outside the gene matches. Germline V lookup: CDR1 LNHNV, CDR2 YYDKDF (reference sequence). This CDR3 comprises 15 residues. Original data processing: Amplification with reference gene primers provided the estimates of nucleated cell counts. Profiled with immunoSEQ multiplex PCR; TCRdb holds only in-frame clones, not every one. Clonal size and the V and J genes are those of that table, whereas D and trimming came from the DNA. The data show roughly 250,000 clones, approximately 86% seen once.

The J gene is TRBJ2-3, the V gene TRBV15; 11 bases align to TRBD1. The sample comprised PBMCs or T cells enriched from blood (not recorded which). The sequence came from a woman in her thirties or forties with acute COVID-19. The CDR3 bases are TGTGCCACCAGCAGGGACAGGGGGCGCACAGATACGCAGTATTTT. Translated: CATSRDRGRTDTQYF.